This is a list of T cell receptor beta chains from one sample in a study of blood T cell repertoires in COVID-19. The assay was immunoSEQ multiplex PCR, and TCRdb's table has in-frame clones only and misses some. The top ten hold approximately 0.8% of the sample, which has 65,000 or so clones, over 65% seen once. The sample was peripheral blood. Receptors originate from a woman aged 70-85 years with acute or convalescent COVID-19. CDR3s include the opening cysteine and the closing phenylalanine or tryptophan. The order of the fields is clone size, V gene, D gene, J gene, CDR3 protein, CDR3 DNA. A D gene is named only where the DNA matches it firmly. A clone size is listed for some rows: how often the clone was seen (once, few, many), or a class if it is expanded.

>-|TRBV11-2|TRBD1|TRBJ2-6
CASSFTGGAKYYGANVLTF
TGTGCCAGCAGCTTCACAGGGGGCGCGAAGTATTATGGGGCCAACGTCCTGACTTTC
>-|TRBV6-2/TRBV6-3|-|TRBJ2-7
CASSGTGPGVGEQYF
TGTGCCAGCAGCGGAACAGGCCCGGGAGTAGGCGAGCAGTACTTC
>once|TRBV5-4|-|TRBJ1-1
CASSSGGGVGNTEAFF
TGTGCCAGCAGCTCGGGGGGGGGCGTAGGGAACACTGAAGCTTTCTTT
>-|TRBV5-5|-|TRBJ2-3
CASSFATPSTDTQYF
TGTGCCAGCAGCTTCGCGACACCTAGCACAGATACGCAGTATTTT
>-|TRBV7-8|-|TRBJ1-4
CASSLVGRQATNEKLFF
TGTGCCAGCAGCTTAGTCGGGCGACAGGCAACTAATGAAAAACTGTTTTTT
>once|TRBV9|-|TRBJ1-4
CASSPPSTGGASKLFF
TGTGCCAGCAGCCCCCCCTCAACGGGGGGTGCCTCCAAACTGTTTTTT
>-|TRBV12-2|-|TRBJ2-7
CASQPGLAGGNHNEQYF
TGTGCAAGCCAACCGGGACTAGCGGGGGGGAATCACAACGAGCAGTACTTC
>-|TRBV28|-|TRBJ1-1
CASSTPGGRGAEAFF
TGTGCCAGCAGTACCCCAGGAGGGAGGGGAGCTGAAGCTTTCTTT
>-|TRBV7-2|TRBD2|TRBJ2-3
CASSLGLAGTDTQYF
TGTGCCAGCAGCTTAGGACTAGCGGGGACAGATACGCAGTATTTT
>-|TRBV6-5|-|TRBJ2-5
CATRPWGGRETQYF
TGTGCCACACGCCCCTGGGGGGGCAGGGAGACCCAGTACTTC
>once|TRBV28|TRBD1|TRBJ1-2
CASTTTGEYDGYTF
TGTGCCAGCACCACGACAGGGGAATACGATGGCTACACCTTC
>-|TRBV12-3/TRBV12-4|-|TRBJ2-7
CASSPSQGYEQYF
TGTGCCAGCAGTCCGTCTCAGGGGTACGAGCAGTACTTC
>-|TRBV6-2/TRBV6-3|-|TRBJ2-5
CASSYPHEGETQYF
TGTGCCAGCAGTTACCCCCACGAGGGAGAGACCCAGTACTTC
>few|TRBV9|TRBD1|TRBJ2-1
CASSAIQGAPFF
TGTGCCAGCAGCGCGATACAGGGGGCCCCGTTCTTC
>-|TRBV19|TRBD1|TRBJ2-1
CASRRDRGNEQFF
TGTGCCAGTAGACGGGACAGGGGCAATGAGCAGTTCTTC
>-|TRBV28|-|TRBJ2-3
CASSFFLSTDTQYF
TGTGCCAGCAGTTTTTTTCTTAGCACAGATACGCAGTATTTT
>medium-sized|TRBV9|-|TRBJ2-1
CASSAGQSPQKEQFF
TGTGCCAGCAGCGCAGGACAGTCCCCCCAGAAGGAGCAGTTCTTC
>-|TRBV9|TRBD1|TRBJ1-5
CASSSQGVSNQPQHF
TGTGCCAGCAGCTCCCAGGGGGTTAGCAATCAGCCCCAGCATTTT
>-|TRBV5-1|TRBD1|TRBJ1-3
CASSSGQIDSGNTIYF
TGCGCCAGCAGCTCGGGACAGATTGACTCTGGAAACACCATATATTTT
>-|TRBV6-5|-|TRBJ2-5
CASSKNTGETQYF
TGTGCCAGCAGTAAAAATACGGGGGAGACCCAGTACTTC
>-|TRBV30|TRBD1|TRBJ1-5
CAWSIGQGNQPQHF
TGTGCCTGGAGTATCGGACAGGGAAATCAGCCCCAGCATTTT
>few|TRBV30|-|TRBJ2-1
CAWSVSYGEQFF
TGTGCCTGGAGTGTATCGTACGGTGAGCAGTTCTTC
>-|TRBV15|-|TRBJ2-3
CATSPSKPGTQYF
TGTGCCACCAGCCCTTCAAAACCGGGTACGCAGTATTTT
>-|TRBV18|TRBD2|TRBJ2-1
CASSPDTGTSGYNEQFF
TGTGCCAGCTCACCAGATACCGGGACTAGCGGTTACAATGAGCAGTTCTTC
>-|TRBV28|-|TRBJ1-2
CASSQTERGYTF
TGTGCCAGCAGTCAGACTGAGAGAGGCTACACCTTC
>-|TRBV30|-|TRBJ1-5
CAWSVGAGRQPQHF
TGTGCCTGGAGTGTAGGGGCAGGGAGGCAGCCCCAGCATTTT
>-|TRBV4-1|-|TRBJ2-7
CASSLDGSSDYEQYF
TGCGCCAGCAGCCTAGACGGCTCTAGCGACTACGAGCAGTACTTC
>once|TRBV2|TRBD2|TRBJ2-1
CASSDQASGIRNEQFF
TGTGCCAGCAGTGATCAAGCTAGCGGGATACGCAATGAGCAGTTCTTC
>-|TRBV7-2|-|TRBJ2-1
CASSFGGTEQFF
TGTGCCAGCAGCTTCGGCGGGACTGAGCAGTTCTTC
>once|TRBV7-2|TRBD1|TRBJ1-1
CASSLKTGQPEAFF
TGTGCCAGCAGCTTAAAGACAGGGCAACCTGAAGCTTTCTTT
>-|TRBV6-5|-|TRBJ2-3
CASSYRVVDTQYF
TGTGCCAGCAGTTACCGCGTAGTAGATACGCAGTATTTT
>-|TRBV5-5|TRBD1|TRBJ2-3
CASSLSGQAMTFF
TGTGCCAGCAGCTTGAGCGGACAGGCCATGACCTTTTTT
>few|TRBV6-5|-|TRBJ2-7
CASSRGRSTEQYF
TGTGCCAGCAGCCGAGGGAGATCCACTGAGCAGTACTTC
>-|TRBV7-2|-|TRBJ1-5
CASSSDRQNQPQHF
TGTGCCAGCAGCTCCGACAGGCAGAATCAGCCCCAGCATTTT
>few|TRBV7-9|TRBD1|TRBJ1-6
CASSSDRGSSYNSPLHF
TGTGCCAGCAGCTCCGACAGGGGAAGCTCCTATAATTCACCCCTCCACTTT
>-|TRBV10-3|-|TRBJ1-1
CAISEKGVGTEAFF
TGTGCCATCAGTGAGAAGGGGGTAGGCACTGAAGCTTTCTTT